The 10 T cell receptor beta chains given below trace back to one sample, sequenced in a study of graft-versus-host responses after intestinal transplantation. Here immunoSEQ multiplex PCR was the method, and the copy in TCRdb shows in-frame clones only, minus some. The sample consists of about 51,000 clones, about 90% of them appearing once. The antigens of these receptors remain unknown. The specimen comprised unstimulated CD4+ T cells sorted from spleen or lymph node cells, sampled before transplant. All receptors derive from a human donor who was the organ donor for an intestinal transplant.

V gene TRBV5-1 combines with J gene TRBJ2-4; the match to TRBD2 covers 8 bases. There are 15 residues in the CDR3. With 0 bases clipped from V and 8 bases from J, the junction kept 7 bases outside the gene matches. Germline V gene lookup returns CDR1 SGHRS and CDR2 YFSETQ. Written as DNA, the CDR3 is TGCGCCAGCAGCTTGGAAGCGGGGGCCACGTACATTCAGTACTTC. Translation gives CASSLEAGATYIQYF.

The rearrangement joins TRBV13 to TRBJ2-5, with D possibly matching TRBD2 (5 bases). The germline V gene has CDR1 PRHDT and CDR2 FYEKMQ (reference sequence). Trimming pared 2 bases from V and 2 bases from J, leaving 9 bases between. The CDR3 extends over 14 amino acids. The CDR3 sequence: CASSLKDFQETQYF. CDR3 sequence (DNA): TGTGCCAGCAGCTTAAAGGACTTTCAAGAGACCCAGTACTTC. Using reference TRBV13 and TRBJ2-5 for the parts outside the CDR3, the full variable domain is AAGVIQSPRHLIKEKRETATLKCYPIPRHDTVYWYQQGPGQDPQFLISFYEKMQSDKGSIPDRFSAQQFSDYHSELNMSSLELGDSALYFCASSLKDFQETQYFGPGTRLLVL.

The DNA of the CDR3 is TGTGCCAGCAGCTTACATGGACTAGCGGGAGGGCCAATAGATACGCAGTATTTT. Protein sequence: CASSLHGLAGGPIDTQYF. The chain uses TRBV7-2 and TRBJ2-3, with 15 bases matching TRBD2. V gave up 2 bases and J gave up 5 bases; unmatched junction bases: 8. The CDR3 has 18 residues. Germline V gene sequence: CDR1 SGHTA, CDR2 FQGNSA.

The chain links TRBV7-9 to TRBJ2-7; D might be TRBD1 (6 bases). Germline CDR1 reads SEHNR; CDR2 reads FQNEAQ (reference sequence). Trimming stripped 5 bases from V and 9 bases from J, with 11 bases between. The CDR3 is made up of 11 amino acids. The CDR3 region is CASSRQGGQYF. In nucleotides, the CDR3 is TGTGCCAGCAGCCGCCAAGGGGGGCAGTACTTC.

This clone was found once. This chain links TRBV6-1 with TRBJ1-2; 8 bases match TRBD1. The CDR3 covers 15 residues. Germline V gene data show CDR1 as MNHNS and CDR2 as SASEGT. The ends lost 2 bases at V and 8 bases at J; junction bases unmatched: 10. CDR3 loop: CASSEPQGALNGYTF. CDR3 nucleotides: TGTGCCAGCAGTGAACCGCAGGGGGCGCTTAACGGCTACACCTTC.

The chain carries TRBV5-3 and TRBJ2-7; the D gene is possibly TRBD2 (5 bases). TRBV5-3 is given ORF status, its function remaining uncertain. V shed 0 bases and J shed 5 bases, with 18 bases lying between them. CDR3 length equals 16 residues. CDR3 DNA sequence: TGTGCCAGAAGCTTGGTGCCACCCCCCGGTAGCGACGAGCAGTACTTC. It translates to CARSLVPPPGSDEQYF.

The CDR3 is CASSLAPEADTQYF. DNA for the CDR3: TGTGCCAGCAGCTTAGCGCCGGAGGCAGATACGCAGTATTTT. The V and J genes are TRBV7-2 and TRBJ2-3; D may be TRBD2 (5 bases). The ends were cut back, 0 bases at V and 4 bases at J, with 8 bases in the middle. The CDR3 is 14 residues long. Germline V gene sequence: CDR1 SGHTA, CDR2 FQGNSA.

The CDR3 loop reads CASTRETNTEAFF. The CDR3 DNA is TGTGCCAGCACACGGGAGACGAACACTGAAGCTTTCTTT. The chain employs TRBV6-6 and TRBJ1-1; D gene uncertain. The germline CDR1 and CDR2 sequences are MNHNY and SVGAGI (reference sequence). This CDR3 spans 13 amino acids. Trimming left V 7 bases short and J 1 base short, with 10 bases between.

This chain links TRBV5-4 with TRBJ2-1; 9 bases line up with TRBD2. There are 17 residues in the CDR3. J gave up 1 base and V 7 bases, and 12 bases lay outside the gene matches. Germline CDR1 is SGHNT and CDR2 is YYREEE (reference sequence). The CDR3 bases are TGTGCCAGCTCCCCGTTACTAGCGGGCTTTTCCTACAATGAGCAGTTCTTC. Residues: CASSPLLAGFSYNEQFF.

This chain joins TRBV28 and TRBJ1-2; TRBD1 might be the D (6 bases). V was trimmed by 6 bases and J by 1 base, leaving 12 bases between them. Per germline, CDR1 MDHEN and CDR2 SYDVKM. CDR3 length equals 14 residues. CDR3 in DNA: TGTGCCAGCAGGGGCCAAGGGGGTAACTATGGCTACACCTTC. Translation gives CASRGQGGNYGYTF.